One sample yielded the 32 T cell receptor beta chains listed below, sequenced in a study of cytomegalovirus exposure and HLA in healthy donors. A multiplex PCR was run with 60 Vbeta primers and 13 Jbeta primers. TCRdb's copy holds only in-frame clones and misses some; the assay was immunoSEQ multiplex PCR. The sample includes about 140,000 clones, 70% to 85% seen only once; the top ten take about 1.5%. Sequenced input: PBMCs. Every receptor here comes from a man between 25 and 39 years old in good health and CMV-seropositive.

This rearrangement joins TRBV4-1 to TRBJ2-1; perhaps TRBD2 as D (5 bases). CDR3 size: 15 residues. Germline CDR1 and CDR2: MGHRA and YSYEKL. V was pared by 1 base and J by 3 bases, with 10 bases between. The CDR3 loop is CASSQAGGYYNEQFF. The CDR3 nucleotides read TGCGCCAGCAGCCAAGCCGGAGGTTACTACAATGAGCAGTTCTTC.

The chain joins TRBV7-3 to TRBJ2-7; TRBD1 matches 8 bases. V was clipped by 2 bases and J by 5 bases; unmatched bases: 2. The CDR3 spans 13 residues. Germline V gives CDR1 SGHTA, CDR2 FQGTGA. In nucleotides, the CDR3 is TGTGCCAGCAGCTTAGACAGGGGCCACGAGCAGTACTTC. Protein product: CASSLDRGHEQYF.

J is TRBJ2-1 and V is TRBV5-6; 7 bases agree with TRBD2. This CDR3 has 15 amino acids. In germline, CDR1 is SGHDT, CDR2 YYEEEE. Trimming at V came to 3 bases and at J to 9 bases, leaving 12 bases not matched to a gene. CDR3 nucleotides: TGTGCCAGCAGCTGGGGGGGGTCCATAAGCGGTGAGCAGTTCTTC. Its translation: CASSWGGSISGEQFF.

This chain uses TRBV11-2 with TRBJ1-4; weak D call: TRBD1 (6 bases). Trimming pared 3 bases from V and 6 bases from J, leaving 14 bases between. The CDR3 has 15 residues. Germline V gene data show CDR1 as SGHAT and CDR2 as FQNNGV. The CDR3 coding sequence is TGTGCCAGCAGCTTTGGGGGCAGGGGAGATGAAAAACTGTTTTTT. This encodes CASSFGGRGDEKLFF.

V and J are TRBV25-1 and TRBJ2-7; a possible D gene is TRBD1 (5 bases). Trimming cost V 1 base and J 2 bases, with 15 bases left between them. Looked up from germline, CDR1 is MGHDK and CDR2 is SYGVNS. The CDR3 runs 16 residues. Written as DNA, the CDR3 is TGTGCCAGCAGTGAATTTGCGGACACCCCTCCCTACGAGCAGTACTTC. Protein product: CASSEFADTPPYEQYF.

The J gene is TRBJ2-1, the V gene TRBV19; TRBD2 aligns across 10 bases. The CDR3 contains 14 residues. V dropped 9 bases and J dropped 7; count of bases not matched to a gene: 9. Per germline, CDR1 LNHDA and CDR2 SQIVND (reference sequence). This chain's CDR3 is CASQPGLARNEQFF. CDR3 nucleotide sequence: TGTGCCAGCCAGCCGGGACTAGCGAGGAATGAGCAGTTCTTC.

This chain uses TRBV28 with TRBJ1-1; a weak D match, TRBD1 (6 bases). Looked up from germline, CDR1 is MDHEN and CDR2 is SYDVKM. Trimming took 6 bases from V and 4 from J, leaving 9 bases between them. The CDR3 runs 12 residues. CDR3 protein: CASRGGATEAFF. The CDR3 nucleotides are TGTGCCAGCAGGGGGGGGGCCACTGAAGCTTTCTTT. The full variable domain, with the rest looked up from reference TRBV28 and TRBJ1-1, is DVKVTQSSRYLVKRTGEKVFLECVQDMDHENMFWYRQDPGLGLRLIYFSYDVKMKEKGDIPEGYSVSREKKERFSLILESASTNQTSMYLCASRGGATEAFFGQGTRLTVV.

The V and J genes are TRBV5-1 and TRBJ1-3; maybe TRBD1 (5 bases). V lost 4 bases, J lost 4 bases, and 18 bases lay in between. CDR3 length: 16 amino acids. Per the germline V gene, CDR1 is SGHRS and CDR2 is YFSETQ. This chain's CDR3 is CASSASPRDQGNTIYF. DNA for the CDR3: TGCGCCAGCAGCGCCTCACCCAGGGATCAGGGAAACACCATATATTTT.

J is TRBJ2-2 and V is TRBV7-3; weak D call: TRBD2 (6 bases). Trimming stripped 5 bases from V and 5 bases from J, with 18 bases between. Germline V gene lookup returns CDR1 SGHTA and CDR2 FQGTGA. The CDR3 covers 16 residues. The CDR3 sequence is CASSPLGGVGTGELFF. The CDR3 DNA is TGTGCCAGCAGCCCCCTGGGAGGTGTGGGTACCGGGGAGCTGTTTTTT.

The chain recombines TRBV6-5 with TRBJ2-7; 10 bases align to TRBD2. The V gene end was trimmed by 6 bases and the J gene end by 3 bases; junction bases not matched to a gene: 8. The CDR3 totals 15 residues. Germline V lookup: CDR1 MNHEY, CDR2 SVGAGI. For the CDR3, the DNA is TGTGCCAGCAGCCAACTAAGCGGGGGGGTCTACGAGCAGTACTTC. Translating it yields CASSQLSGGVYEQYF.

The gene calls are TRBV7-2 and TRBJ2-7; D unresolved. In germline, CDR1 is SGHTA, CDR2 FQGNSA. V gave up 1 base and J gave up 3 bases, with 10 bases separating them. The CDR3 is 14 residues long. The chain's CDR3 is CASSLGPSIYEQYF. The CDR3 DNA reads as TGTGCCAGCAGCTTAGGTCCATCCATCTACGAGCAGTACTTC.

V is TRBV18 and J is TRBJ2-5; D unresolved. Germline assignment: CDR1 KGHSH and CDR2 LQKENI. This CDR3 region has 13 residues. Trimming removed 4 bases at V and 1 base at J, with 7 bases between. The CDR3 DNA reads TGTGCCAGCTCACTTGGGCTCCAAGAGACCCAGTACTTC. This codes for CASSLGLQETQYF.

The CDR3: CASSLTPLRRETGYNEQFF. In DNA, the CDR3 is TGTGCCAGCAGCTTAACACCCCTCCGGCGGGAGACAGGTTACAATGAGCAGTTCTTC. The genes are TRBV7-3 and TRBJ2-1, with D possibly being TRBD2 (7 bases). V was clipped by 0 bases and J by 4 bases, with 22 bases between them. This CDR3 has 19 residues. CDR1 is SGHTA, CDR2 FQGTGA, per germline.

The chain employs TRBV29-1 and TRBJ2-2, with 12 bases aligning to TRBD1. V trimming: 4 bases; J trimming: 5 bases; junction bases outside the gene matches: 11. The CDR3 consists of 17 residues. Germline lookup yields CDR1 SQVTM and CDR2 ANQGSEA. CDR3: CSVVLWDRGLWTGELFF. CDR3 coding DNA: TGCAGCGTTGTTTTGTGGGACAGGGGGCTATGGACCGGGGAGCTGTTTTTT.

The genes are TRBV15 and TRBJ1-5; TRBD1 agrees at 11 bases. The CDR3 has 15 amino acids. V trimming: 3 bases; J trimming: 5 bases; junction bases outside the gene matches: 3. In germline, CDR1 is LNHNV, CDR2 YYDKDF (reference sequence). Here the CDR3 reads CATSRSGQGDQPQHF. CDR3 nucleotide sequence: TGTGCCACCAGCAGGTCGGGACAGGGGGATCAGCCCCAGCATTTT.

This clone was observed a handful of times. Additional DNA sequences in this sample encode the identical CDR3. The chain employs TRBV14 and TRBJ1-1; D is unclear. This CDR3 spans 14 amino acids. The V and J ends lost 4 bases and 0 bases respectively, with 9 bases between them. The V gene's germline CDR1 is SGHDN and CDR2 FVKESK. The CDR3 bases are TGTGCCAGCAGCCGGGCGGGGATGAACACTGAAGCTTTCTTT. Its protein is CASSRAGMNTEAFF.

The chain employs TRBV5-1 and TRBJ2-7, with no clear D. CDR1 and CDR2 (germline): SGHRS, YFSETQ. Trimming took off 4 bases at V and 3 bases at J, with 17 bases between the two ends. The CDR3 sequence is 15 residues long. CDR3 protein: CASSLGTIGNYEQYF. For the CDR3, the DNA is TGCGCCAGCAGCCTCGGAACTATAGGTAACTACGAGCAGTACTTC.

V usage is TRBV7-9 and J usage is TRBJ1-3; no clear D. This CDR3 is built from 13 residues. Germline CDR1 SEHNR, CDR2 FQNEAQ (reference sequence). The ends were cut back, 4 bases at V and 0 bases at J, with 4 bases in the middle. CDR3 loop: CASSSSSGNTIYF. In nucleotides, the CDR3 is TGTGCCAGCAGCTCCTCCTCTGGAAACACCATATATTTT.

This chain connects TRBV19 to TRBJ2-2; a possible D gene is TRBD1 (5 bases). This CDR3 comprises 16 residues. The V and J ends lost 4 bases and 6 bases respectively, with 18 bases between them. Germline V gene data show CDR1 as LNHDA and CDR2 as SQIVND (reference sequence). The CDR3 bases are TGTGCCAGTAGTAACGGCGACAGTTTGGTTGCCGGGGAGCTGTTTTTT. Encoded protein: CASSNGDSLVAGELFF.

The chain's CDR3 is CASSPPQGGSPLHF. DNA for the CDR3: TGTGCCAGCAGCCCCCCACAGGGGGGGTCACCCCTCCACTTT. The chain links TRBV6-6 to TRBJ1-6, with 8 bases matching TRBD1. Per germline, CDR1 MNHNY and CDR2 SVGAGI (reference sequence). The CDR3 contains 14 residues. The V and J ends lost 6 bases and 10 bases, in that order; junction bases with no gene match: 8.

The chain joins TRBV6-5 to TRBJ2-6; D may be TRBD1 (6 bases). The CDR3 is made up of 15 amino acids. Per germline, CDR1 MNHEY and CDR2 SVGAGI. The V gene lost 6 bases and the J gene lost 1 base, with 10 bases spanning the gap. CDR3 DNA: TGTGCCAGCAGATTAGGGGGTTCTGGGGCCAACGTCCTGACTTTC. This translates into CASRLGGSGANVLTF.

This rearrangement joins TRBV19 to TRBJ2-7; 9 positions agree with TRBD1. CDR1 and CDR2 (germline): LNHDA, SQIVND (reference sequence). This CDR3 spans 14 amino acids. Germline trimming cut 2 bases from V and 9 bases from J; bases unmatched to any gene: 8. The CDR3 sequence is CASSIPGQGQWQYF. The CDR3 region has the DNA TGTGCCAGTAGTATACCGGGACAGGGACAGTGGCAGTACTTC.

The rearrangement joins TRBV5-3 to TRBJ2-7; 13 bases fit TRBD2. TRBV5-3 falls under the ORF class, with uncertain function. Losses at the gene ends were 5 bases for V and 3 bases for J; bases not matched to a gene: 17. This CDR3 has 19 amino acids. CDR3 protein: CARRYPGTSGVSPIYEQYF. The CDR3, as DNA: TGTGCCAGAAGATACCCCGGGACTAGCGGGGTTTCCCCCATCTACGAGCAGTACTTC.

The CDR3 protein is CASSQDNGAYEQYF. The CDR3 nucleotides read TGCGCCAGCAGCCAAGACAACGGAGCCTACGAGCAGTACTTC. The chain joins TRBV4-1 to TRBJ2-7; no firm D call. The CDR3 is made up of 14 amino acids. Trimming took off 0 bases at V and 2 bases at J, with 8 bases between the two ends. The V gene's germline CDR1 is MGHRA and CDR2 YSYEKL.

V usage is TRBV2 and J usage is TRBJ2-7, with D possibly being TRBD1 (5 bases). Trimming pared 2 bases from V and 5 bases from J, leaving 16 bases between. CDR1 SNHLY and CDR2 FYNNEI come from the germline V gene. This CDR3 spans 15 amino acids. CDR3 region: CASSESALGPHEQYF. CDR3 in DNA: TGTGCCAGCAGTGAATCCGCGCTGGGGCCCCACGAGCAGTACTTC. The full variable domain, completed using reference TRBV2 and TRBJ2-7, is EPEVTQTPSHQVTQMGQEVILRCVPISNHLYFYWYRQILGQKVEFLVSFYNNEISEKSEIFDDQFSVERPDGSNFTLKIRSTKLEDSAMYFCASSESALGPHEQYFGPGTRLTVT.

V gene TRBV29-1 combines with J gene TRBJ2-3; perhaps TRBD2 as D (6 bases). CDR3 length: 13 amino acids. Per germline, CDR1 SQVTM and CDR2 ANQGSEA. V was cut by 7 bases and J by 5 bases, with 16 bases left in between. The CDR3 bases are TGCAGCGGCCGCGGAGGGAAAAAAGATACGCAGTATTTT. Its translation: CSGRGGKKDTQYF.

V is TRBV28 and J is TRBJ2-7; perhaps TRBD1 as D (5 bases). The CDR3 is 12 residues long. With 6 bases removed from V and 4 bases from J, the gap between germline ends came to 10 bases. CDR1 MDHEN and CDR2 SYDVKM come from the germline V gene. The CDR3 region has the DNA TGTGCCAGCAGCCTCGACAGATACGAGCAGTACTTC. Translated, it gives CASSLDRYEQYF.

Written as DNA, the CDR3 is TGTGCCAGCAGCCCGTGGACTAGCGGGGGGGGCACAGATACGCAGTATTTT. The encoded protein is CASSPWTSGGGTDTQYF. The genes are TRBV7-8 and TRBJ2-3, with TRBD2 identical over 15 bases. CDR3 size: 17 residues. The J segment lost 1 base and the V segment lost 5 bases, leaving 4 bases of the junction unmatched. The germline V gene has CDR1 SGHVS and CDR2 FQNEAQ.

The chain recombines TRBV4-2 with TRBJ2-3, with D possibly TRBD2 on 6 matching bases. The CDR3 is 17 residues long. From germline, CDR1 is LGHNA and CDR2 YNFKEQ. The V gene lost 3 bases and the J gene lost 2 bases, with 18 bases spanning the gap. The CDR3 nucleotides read TGTGCCAGCAGCCAGGCCACTAGCCCAAGGGACACAGATACGCAGTATTTT. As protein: CASSQATSPRDTDTQYF.

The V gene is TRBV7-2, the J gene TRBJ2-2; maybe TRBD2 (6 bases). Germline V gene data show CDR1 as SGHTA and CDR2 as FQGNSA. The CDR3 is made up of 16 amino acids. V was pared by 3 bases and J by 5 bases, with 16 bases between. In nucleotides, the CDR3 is TGTGCCAGCAGCTTCCAACTTTTGGAGGGTACCGGGGAGCTGTTTTTT. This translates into CASSFQLLEGTGELFF.

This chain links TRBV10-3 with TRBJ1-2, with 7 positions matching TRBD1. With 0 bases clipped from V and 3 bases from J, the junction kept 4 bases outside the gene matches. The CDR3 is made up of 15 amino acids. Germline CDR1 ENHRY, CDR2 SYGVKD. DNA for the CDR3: TGTGCCATCAGTGAGTCAGACAGGGCGGACTATGGCTACACCTTC. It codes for CAISESDRADYGYTF.

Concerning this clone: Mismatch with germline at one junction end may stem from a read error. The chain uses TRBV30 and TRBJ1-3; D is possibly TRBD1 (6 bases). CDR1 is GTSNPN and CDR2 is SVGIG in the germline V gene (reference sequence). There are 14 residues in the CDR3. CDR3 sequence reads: CAWRDNRAGNTIYF. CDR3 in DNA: TGTGCCTGGAGAGATAACAGGGCTGGGAACACCATATATTTT.